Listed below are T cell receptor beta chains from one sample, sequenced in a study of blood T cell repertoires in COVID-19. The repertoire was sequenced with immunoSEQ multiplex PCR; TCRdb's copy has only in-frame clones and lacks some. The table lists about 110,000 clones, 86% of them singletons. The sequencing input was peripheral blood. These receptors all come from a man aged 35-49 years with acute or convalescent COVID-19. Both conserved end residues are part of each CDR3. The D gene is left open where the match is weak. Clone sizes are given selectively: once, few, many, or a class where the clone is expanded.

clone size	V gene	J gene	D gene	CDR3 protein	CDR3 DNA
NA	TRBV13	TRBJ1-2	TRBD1	CASSFPGTAYYGYTF	TGTGCCAGCAGCTTCCCCGGGACAGCATACTATGGCTACACCTTC
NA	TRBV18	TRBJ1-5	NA	CASSPAELGYNQPQHF	TGTGCCAGCTCACCGGCCGAACTCGGGTATAATCAGCCCCAGCATTTT
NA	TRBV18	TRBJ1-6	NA	CASSRGSDSRSSPLHF	TGTGCCAGCTCACGAGGATCGGACAGTAGGAGTTCACCCCTCCACTTT
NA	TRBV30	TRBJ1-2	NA	CAWSVGSWRGYTF	TGTGCCTGGAGTGTAGGCAGCTGGAGGGGCTACACCTTC
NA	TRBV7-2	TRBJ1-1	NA	CASSPGLGVTEAFF	TGTGCCAGCAGCCCAGGGTTAGGTGTCACTGAAGCTTTCTTT
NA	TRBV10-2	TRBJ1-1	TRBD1	CASSEDRDTEAFF	TGCGCCAGCAGTGAAGACAGGGATACTGAAGCTTTCTTT
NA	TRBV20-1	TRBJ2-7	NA	CSASLDSYEQYF	TGCAGTGCTAGTTTGGACAGCTACGAGCAGTACTTC
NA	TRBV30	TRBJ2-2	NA	CAWSVPSPTPGELFF	TGTGCCTGGAGTGTACCGAGTCCTACCCCCGGGGAGCTGTTTTTT
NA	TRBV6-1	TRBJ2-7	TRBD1	CASSEQAGGYEQYF	TGTGCCAGCAGTGAACAAGCAGGGGGCTACGAGCAGTACTTC
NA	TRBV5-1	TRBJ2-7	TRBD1	CASSLGQGADWGEQYF	TGCGCCAGCAGCTTAGGACAGGGGGCGGATTGGGGAGAGCAGTACTTC
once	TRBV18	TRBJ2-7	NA	CASSPGQPTYEQYF	TGTGCCAGCTCACCAGGACAGCCAACCTACGAGCAGTACTTC
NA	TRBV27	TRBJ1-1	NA	CASSFWGGGGEAFF	TGTGCCAGCAGTTTTTGGGGTGGGGGGGGTGAAGCTTTCTTT
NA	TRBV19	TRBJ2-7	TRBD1	CASRSAGTASSYEQYF	TGTGCCAGTAGGAGTGCCGGGACAGCCAGCTCCTACGAGCAGTACTTC
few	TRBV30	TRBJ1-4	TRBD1	CAWRGTGQYEKLFF	TGTGCCTGGAGGGGGACAGGGCAGTACGAAAAACTGTTTTTT
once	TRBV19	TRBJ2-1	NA	CASSIPPGDYNEQFF	TGTGCCAGTAGTATACCCCCAGGGGACTACAATGAGCAGTTCTTC
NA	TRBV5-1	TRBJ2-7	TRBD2	CASSLGLAGASAYEQYF	TGCGCCAGCAGCCTGGGACTAGCGGGGGCCTCGGCCTACGAGCAGTACTTC
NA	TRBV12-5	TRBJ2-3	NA	CASGPGLMGTDTQYF	TGTGCTAGTGGCCCTGGACTGATGGGCACAGATACGCAGTATTTT
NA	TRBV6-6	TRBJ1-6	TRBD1	CASTLPTGTHSPLHF	TGTGCCAGCACCCTACCGACAGGGACGCATTCACCCCTCCACTTT
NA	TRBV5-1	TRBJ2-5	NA	CASSTRRDETQYF	TGCGCCAGCAGCACCCGGAGGGATGAGACCCAGTACTTC
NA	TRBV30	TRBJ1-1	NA	CAWGTTVGGTEAFF	TGTGCCTGGGGAACCACAGTGGGGGGCACTGAAGCTTTCTTT
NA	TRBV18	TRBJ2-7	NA	CASSPQRTTTGEQYF	TGTGCCAGCTCACCACAGAGGACCACCACGGGAGAGCAGTACTTC
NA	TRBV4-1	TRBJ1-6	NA	CASSQEEATTPLHF	TGCGCCAGCAGCCAAGAGGAGGCTACGACACCCCTCCACTTT
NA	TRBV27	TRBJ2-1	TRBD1	CASRPLGTGKNEQFF	TGTGCCAGCAGACCCCTTGGGACAGGGAAGAATGAGCAGTTCTTC
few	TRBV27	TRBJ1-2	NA	CASSYQGSYGYTF	TGTGCCAGCAGTTACCAGGGGAGCTATGGCTACACCTTC
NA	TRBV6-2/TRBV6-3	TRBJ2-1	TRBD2	CASSYSGGESYNEQFF	TGTGCCAGCAGTTACTCTGGGGGGGAATCCTACAATGAGCAGTTCTTC
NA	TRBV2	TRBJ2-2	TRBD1	CASSAQGANTGELFF	TGTGCCAGCAGCGCACAGGGGGCGAACACCGGGGAGCTGTTTTTT
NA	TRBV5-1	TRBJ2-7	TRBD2	CASSLEGSGRVEYF	TGCGCCAGCAGCTTGGAAGGGAGCGGGAGGGTGGAGTACTTC
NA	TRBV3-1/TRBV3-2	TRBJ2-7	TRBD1	CASSQGTGCYEQYF	TGTGCCAGCAGCCAAGGGACAGGGTGCTACGAGCAGTATTTC
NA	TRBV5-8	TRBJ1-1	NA	CASSLGGQLTEAFF	TGTGCCAGCAGCCTGGGAGGACAGCTCACTGAAGCTTTCTTT
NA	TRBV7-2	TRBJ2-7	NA	CASSLNPDSTYEQYF	TGTGCCAGCAGCTTAAATCCGGACAGCACCTACGAGCAGTACTTC
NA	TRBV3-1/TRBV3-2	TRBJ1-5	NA	CASSLSPDSPYSNQPQHF	TGTGCCAGCAGCCTCAGCCCAGACAGCCCCTATAGCAATCAGCCCCAGCATTTT
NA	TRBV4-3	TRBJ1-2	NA	CASSQELTQPYGYTF	TGCGCCAGCAGCCAAGAGTTAACTCAACCCTATGGCTACACCTTC
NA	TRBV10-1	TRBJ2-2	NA	CASSESGPTNTGELFF	TGCGCCAGCAGTGAGTCGGGGCCGACGAACACCGGGGAGCTGTTTTTT
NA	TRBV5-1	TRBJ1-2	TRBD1	CASSQRQGYGYTF	TGCGCCAGCAGCCAAAGACAGGGCTATGGCTACACCTTC
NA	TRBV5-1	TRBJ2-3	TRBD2	CASSLTGTSGLESDTQYF	TGCGCCAGCAGCTTAACCGGGACTAGCGGGTTGGAGAGCGATACGCAGTATTTT
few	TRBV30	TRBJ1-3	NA	CAWTGRGNTIYF	TGTGCCTGGACAGGGCGGGGAAACACCATATATTTT
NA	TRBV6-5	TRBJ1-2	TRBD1	CASSKDRGDYGYTF	TGTGCCAGCAGCAAGGACAGGGGAGACTATGGCTACACCTTC
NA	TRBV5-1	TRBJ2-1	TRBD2	CASSLGPSGSSYNEQFF	TGCGCCAGCAGCTTGGGCCCTAGCGGGAGCTCCTACAATGAGCAGTTCTTC
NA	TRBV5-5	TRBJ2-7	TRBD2	CASTLGGGSYEQYF	TGTGCCAGCACCCTTGGGGGGGGGTCCTACGAGCAGTACTTC
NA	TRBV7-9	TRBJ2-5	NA	CASRTVQETQYF	TGTGCCAGCCGGACTGTCCAAGAGACCCAGTACTTC